The present entry profiles one TCR beta chain with its context. The antigen is not known. These data originate in a study of CD8 T cells in Susac syndrome. Study-level results: The study conceded that relatively few individuals underwent its TCR sequencing and HLA analysis.

CDR1 and CDR2 (germline): MNHEY, SVGAGI. Trimming cost V 2 bases and J 1 base, with 17 bases left between them. The CDR3 is made up of 17 amino acids. The authors carried out high-throughput sequencing of TCR beta. They applied it to CD8+ and CD4+ T cells obtained from blood. FACS was used to enrich TEMRA cells, whereas the CD8+ and CD4+ T cells were obtained by negative isolation. RNA, at about 0.45 to 1 ug, was reverse transcribed with random hexamers. TCR beta CDR3 was amplified by immunoSEQ multiplex PCR. This amplification extended across 54 Vbeta and 13 Jbeta segments. TCRdb re-analysed the immunoSEQ multiplex PCR reads in MiXCR, keeping a single row per CDR3 protein. Of about 440,000 distinct CDR3 sequences in the sample, roughly 85% were seen once.

Sequencing used CD8+ T cells from PBMCs. The V call is TRBV6-5, the J call TRBJ1-1; D unresolved. The TCR comes from a human donor with multiple sclerosis. The DNA for the CDR3 is TGTGCCAGCAGTTACGGGATTTTAGTGCGTCCGAACACTGAAGCTTTCTTT. Protein sequence: CASSYGILVRPNTEAFF.